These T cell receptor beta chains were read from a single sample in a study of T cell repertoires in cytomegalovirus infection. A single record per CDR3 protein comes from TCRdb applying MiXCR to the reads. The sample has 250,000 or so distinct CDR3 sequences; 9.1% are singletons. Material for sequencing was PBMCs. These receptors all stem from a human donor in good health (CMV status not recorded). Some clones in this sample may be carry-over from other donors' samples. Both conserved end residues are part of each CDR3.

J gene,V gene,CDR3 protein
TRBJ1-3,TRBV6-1,CASSSPAGLSGNTIYF
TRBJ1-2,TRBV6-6,CASSYSQGAGYGYTF
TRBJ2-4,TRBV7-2,CASRSGQGGGIQYF
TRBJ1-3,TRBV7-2,CASSLAPDRFSGNTIYF
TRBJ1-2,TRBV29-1,CSVVDGYTF
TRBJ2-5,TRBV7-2,CASSPGQILLQETQYF
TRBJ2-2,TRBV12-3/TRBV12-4,CASSETGGAGELFF
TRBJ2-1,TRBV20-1,CSASPGGNEQFF
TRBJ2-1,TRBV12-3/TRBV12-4,CASSPSTRGGVGEQFF
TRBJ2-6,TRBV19,CASSIQGSGANVLTF
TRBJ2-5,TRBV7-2,CASSLASGSTTQETQYF
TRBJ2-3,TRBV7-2,CASSLGTGRTDTQYF
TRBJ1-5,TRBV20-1,CSAGTGSSNQPQHF
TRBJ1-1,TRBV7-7,CASSLAKARDTEAFF
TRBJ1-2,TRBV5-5,CASRTDGDIGLYGYTF
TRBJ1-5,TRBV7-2,CASSPPGQGGNQPQHF
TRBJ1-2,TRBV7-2,CASSLVRMYGYTF
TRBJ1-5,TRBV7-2,CASSTDSSGPQHF
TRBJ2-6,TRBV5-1,CASRRTGTGTSGANVLTF
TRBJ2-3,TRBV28,CASSPPSGSGDTQYF
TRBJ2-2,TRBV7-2,CASSPTDRTGELFF
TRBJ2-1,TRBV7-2,CASSLGQGATEQFF
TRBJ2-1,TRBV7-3,CASSPLTSGGATEQFF
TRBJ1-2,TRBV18,CASSPLEDGRLGYTF